This TCR beta chain derives from a study of blood T cell repertoires in COVID-19 (dated by TCRdb to the early 2020s). For the study in its entirety: Samples from collaborators originated in the United States, Italy and Spain and spanned both the acute and convalescent phases of COVID-19. The repertoires were released in a freely available public database intended as a resource for research on the immune response to SARS-CoV-2. The samples were drawn from two sources: the first 160 participants of the ongoing ImmuneRACE study, and some 1,300 subjects contributed by 6 global collaborators. Nearly every sample came with metadata listing a de-identified subject ID, COVID-19 status, age in years and sex. The material from the prospective study consisted of cDNA or gDNA derived from T cells, B-cell-depleted T cells, or PBMCs. Where available, HLA class I and class II types were taken from metadata supplied by the sample provider and were not determined by assay-based typing. The dataset comprised deeply sampled blood TCRbeta repertoires from subjects exposed to, actively infected with, or recovered from COVID-19.

What the work shows at the level of the full study, not this receptor alone: The quantity of clinical and demographic metadata differed by source and by participant and was supplied without curation.

The immunoSEQ Assay, a bias-controlled multiplex PCR, was used to amplify TCRbeta CDR3 regions from genomic DNA. As for the original processing: The number of nucleated cells in each sample was estimated from the amplification of reference gene primers within the assay. Sequence reads were collapsed and filtered to measure the absolute abundance of every unique TCRbeta CDR3 rearrangement. Productive Simpson clonality was computed per sample as the square root of Simpson's diversity index over productive rearrangements. This immuneACCESS table, as held by TCRdb, lists in-frame sequences with V and J called but not all clones. Of the missing ones, under half trace to an unresolved V gene in checked studies; the others have no known cause. The V and J calls and clone size are taken from that table; D and trimming were inferred from the DNA. The sample data list some 390,000 clones, and about 88% of these were observed just once. The ten largest clones capture over 2.5% of the sample.

To note about this clone: Its antigen is not yet known. No quality values exist for individual bases; no much larger clone is one base distant.

Each collaborating institution followed its own protocols to collect whole blood in K2EDTA tubes. Collaborator samples were shipped for TCRbeta analysis as frozen whole blood, isolated PBMCs, or DNA extracted from either sample type. The CDR3 holds 13 amino acids from the cysteine to the phenylalanine. The only DNA kept is the CDR3, 39 bases in frame from the first base. CDR1 is given as SGHNT and CDR2 as YYREEE, both from the germline V gene (reference sequence). V trim: 4 bases; J trim: 6 bases; unmatched bases: 7. The sequence joins TRBV5-4 to TRBJ2-7, and 7 bases in between align with TRBD2. This TCR was sampled from a human donor in a cohort sampled during active COVID-19. The specimen was peripheral blood. The CDR3 region: CASSQELATEQYF. The nucleotides read TGTGCCAGCAGCCAGGAACTAGCGACCGAGCAGTACTTC.